This TCR beta chain was obtained from a study of vaccination effects on CD4 cells after COVID-19. Between the trimmed V and J ends, which lost 6 bases and 4 bases, there was a span of 18 bases. The CDR3 is made up of 15 amino acids. CDR1 and CDR2 from the germline V gene are SNHLY and FYNNEI. Produced via immunoSEQ multiplex PCR; TCRdb's table is partial and in-frame only. The table has approximately 66,000 clones, less than 80% seen once; the top ten hold approximately 2.4%. Subsequent to approximately 11 days of culture, CD4+ T cells were isolated. Of the BNT162b2 and mRNA-1273 vaccines, participants received two doses of one or the other. With regard to this clone: Antigen: not known.

This specimen consisted of CD4+ T cells from PBMCs cultured without peptide, obtained after COVID-19 vaccination. V gene TRBV2 combines with J gene TRBJ2-5, with D perhaps matching TRBD1 or TRBD2 (5 bases each). The origin of this receptor is a human donor who received a COVID-19 vaccine. The CDR3 is CASSSPIGARETQYF. Here the CDR3 DNA reads TGTGCCAGCAGCTCTCCCATCGGGGCGAGAGAGACCCAGTACTTC.